Many counts were recorded for the clone carrying this T cell receptor (beta chain). The CDR3 has 17 amino acids. The germline V gene encodes CDR1 LGHNA and CDR2 YSLEER. Trimming removed 0 bases from V and 0 bases from J, with 9 bases in between. As to time point: longitudinal time-point 2. This sample stems from a study of neurological immune-mediated disorders. The cDNA was synthesized by 5'RACE incorporating 10-nucleotide random UMIs. Via MiXCR, TCRdb re-called the 5' RACE reads, giving one row per CDR3 protein. The sample lists tens of thousands of distinct CDR3 sequences; approximately 13% were seen once.

Sequencing input: PBMCs. This clonotype was obtained from a middle-aged woman in good health. The chain employs TRBV4-3 and TRBJ1-6; TRBD1 is a possible D gene (6 bases). In DNA, the CDR3 is TGCGCCAGCAGCCAAGACAGGGGTAGCTCCTATAATTCACCCCTCCACTTT. The encoded protein is CASSQDRGSSYNSPLHF.